Shown below are 30 T cell receptor beta chains from a single sample sequenced in a study of blood T cell repertoires in COVID-19. Method: immunoSEQ multiplex PCR; TCRdb's copy keeps in-frame clones and lacks some. The sample shows about 310,000 clones, approximately 85% of them seen only once. Sequenced material: PBMCs or T cells enriched from blood (not recorded which). The receptors come from a man younger than 45 who had recovered from COVID-19.

The rearrangement uses TRBV9 and TRBJ2-7; D perhaps matches TRBD1 (5 bases). Germline V lookup: CDR1 SGDLS, CDR2 YYNGEE. Trimming took off 0 bases at V and 1 base at J, with 8 bases between the two ends. CDR3 length: 14 amino acids. The CDR3 spells CASSVEHRSYEQYF. In nucleotides, the CDR3 is TGTGCCAGCAGCGTAGAGCACAGGTCCTACGAGCAGTACTTC.

V usage is TRBV6-5 and J usage is TRBJ1-2; 7 nucleotides agree with TRBD1. V shed 9 bases and J 3 bases; nucleotides not matched to a gene: 7. The CDR3 is 13 amino acids. Germline V gene data show CDR1 as MNHEY and CDR2 as SVGAGI. The CDR3 is CASEEGADYGYTF. As DNA, the CDR3 is TGTGCCAGTGAGGAGGGGGCAGACTATGGCTACACCTTC.

This clone showed up just once. The V call is TRBV4-3, the J call TRBJ1-1; perhaps TRBD1 as D (5 bases). The CDR3 sequence is 17 residues long. Germline V gene sequence: CDR1 LGHNA, CDR2 YSLEER. With 0 bases removed from V and 5 bases from J, the gap between germline ends came to 19 bases. The CDR3 bases are TGCGCCAGCAGCCAAGATCTGCTGCCAGGGAAGTCTACTGAAGCTTTCTTT. It yields the protein CASSQDLLPGKSTEAFF.

The V and J genes are TRBV7-3 and TRBJ2-3; a weak D match, TRBD1 (5 bases). The CDR3 totals 17 residues. Trimming removed 0 bases at V and 0 bases at J, with 13 bases between. Germline loops: CDR1 SGHTA, CDR2 FQGTGA. This CDR3 is CASSLTGFQGSTDTQYF. The CDR3 DNA reads TGTGCCAGCAGCTTAACTGGGTTTCAGGGAAGCACAGATACGCAGTATTTT.

Regarding this clone: The sample holds other DNA sequences that translate to the same CDR3. This chain links TRBV5-6 with TRBJ1-2, with D tentatively TRBD1 (6 bases). Looked up from germline, CDR1 is SGHDT and CDR2 is YYEEEE. This CDR3 has 12 residues. V was clipped by 3 bases and J by 6 bases, with 9 bases between them. CDR3 residues: CASSSGVDGYTF. For the CDR3, the DNA is TGTGCCAGCAGCTCAGGGGTAGATGGCTACACCTTC.

The rearrangement uses TRBV7-9 and TRBJ2-2, with D possibly being TRBD1 (6 bases). CDR1 and CDR2 (germline): SEHNR, FQNEAQ (reference sequence). Trimming cost V 3 bases and J 3 bases, with 17 bases left between them. The CDR3 contains 17 residues. The CDR3 bases are TGTGCCAGCAGCTTTCCGACTGGGGGCTGGGACACCGGGGAGCTGTTTTTT. It translates to CASSFPTGGWDTGELFF.

The count of this clone is one. This chain joins TRBV10-3 and TRBJ2-5; 8 bases are shared with TRBD1. J lost 4 bases, V lost 10 bases, and 2 bases had no gene match. Germline V gene lookup returns CDR1 ENHRY and CDR2 SYGVKD. The CDR3 sequence is 11 residues long. The CDR3 region has the DNA TGTGCCACCCAGGGGGCAGAGACCCAGTACTTC. It translates to CATQGAETQYF.

This clone was found many times. The V call is TRBV6-2 or TRBV6-3, the J call TRBJ2-1, with D tentatively TRBD2 (7 bases). This CDR3 contains 16 residues. Per germline, CDR1 MNHEY and CDR2 SVGEGT. Between the trimmed V and J ends, which lost 0 bases and 5 bases, there was a span of 14 bases. CDR3 sequence: CASSYSRGGLNNEQFF. CDR3 sequence (DNA): TGTGCCAGCAGTTACTCGAGGGGGGGCTTGAACAATGAGCAGTTCTTC.

The J gene is TRBJ1-6, the V gene TRBV11-2; 7 bases line up with TRBD1. The ends lost 3 bases at V and 10 bases at J; junction bases unmatched: 6. CDR3 length equals 14 residues. CDR1 is SGHAT, CDR2 FQNNGV, per germline. CDR3 residues: CASSLTGSGSPLHF. DNA for the CDR3: TGTGCCAGCAGCTTGACAGGGTCGGGATCACCCCTCCACTTT.

This chain links TRBV24-1 with TRBJ2-5; TRBD1 might be the D (6 bases). Trimming took off 4 bases at V and 5 bases at J, with 10 bases between the two ends. The CDR3 loop spans 13 amino acids. In germline, CDR1 is KGHDR, CDR2 SFDVKD. The CDR3 spells CATSEQGSETQYF. CDR3 nucleotide sequence: TGTGCCACCAGTGAACAGGGTAGTGAGACCCAGTACTTC.

V is TRBV9 and J is TRBJ2-2; TRBD1 aligns across 8 bases. The CDR3 has 16 amino acids. Per germline, CDR1 SGDLS and CDR2 YYNGEE. V lost 4 bases and J lost 3; bases outside the gene matches: 8. The CDR3 nucleotides are TGTGCCAGCAGCCTCCATGGACAGGGTGACACCGGGGAGCTGTTTTTT. Amino acid sequence: CASSLHGQGDTGELFF.

The V call is TRBV4-1, the J call TRBJ1-2; 7 positions agree with TRBD1. The CDR3 runs 16 residues. Germline lookup yields CDR1 MGHRA and CDR2 YSYEKL. Trimming cost V 4 bases and J 6 bases; bases outside gene matches: 14. CDR3: CASSLTAFDRDHGYTF. The CDR3 nucleotides read TGCGCCAGCAGCCTCACCGCTTTCGACAGGGATCATGGCTACACCTTC.

The J gene is TRBJ1-2, the V gene TRBV6-6, with no clear D. Germline CDR1 MNHNY, CDR2 SVGAGI (reference sequence). There are 11 residues in the CDR3. Deletions cut 6 bases from V and 5 bases from J, with 7 bases between. The CDR3 DNA follows: TGTGCCAGCAGCCGCGATTATGGCTACACCTTC. It specifies CASSRDYGYTF.

The chain recombines TRBV12-3 or TRBV12-4 with TRBJ1-1; no firm D call. Trimming removed 6 bases at V and 11 bases at J, with 19 bases between. The CDR3 consists of 13 residues. CDR3 bases: TGTGCCAGCAGCTTCCCCGGGAGGCGGGAGGCTTTCTTT. Translating it yields CASSFPGRREAFF.

For the CDR3, the DNA is TGTGCCAGCAGCCTAATGACAGGGGGCTTAATGGATACGCAGTATTTT. Translation gives CASSLMTGGLMDTQYF. V and J are TRBV7-9 and TRBJ2-3; 10 bases align to TRBD1. The CDR3 is 16 amino acids. V lost 5 bases and J lost 6; bases outside the gene matches: 11. Germline V gene sequence: CDR1 SEHNR, CDR2 FQNEAQ (reference sequence).

The chain uses TRBV24-1 and TRBJ2-2, with D perhaps TRBD2 (5 bases). Trimming stripped 0 bases from V and 6 bases from J, with 16 bases between. The CDR3 is 17 residues long. CDR1 KGHDR and CDR2 SFDVKD come from the germline V gene. The CDR3 bases are TGTGCCACCAGTGATTTGGGTGACGGCCTCGGGGCCGGGGAGCTGTTTTTT. This sequence encodes CATSDLGDGLGAGELFF.

This chain links TRBV12-3 or TRBV12-4 with TRBJ1-6; D is possibly TRBD1 (5 bases). V shed 4 bases and J shed 10 bases, with 11 bases lying between them. The CDR3 runs 13 residues. In nucleotides, the CDR3 is TGTGCCAGCAGTTCAGGGTATGGGTCACCCCTCCACTTT. Translating it yields CASSSGYGSPLHF.

The chain uses TRBV9 and TRBJ2-3, with 10 bases identical to TRBD2. J was trimmed by 0 bases and V by 4 bases; bases with no gene match: 5. Germline assignment: CDR1 SGDLS and CDR2 YYNGEE. The CDR3 has 16 amino acids. The CDR3 loop reads CASSLGLAESTDTQYF. DNA for the CDR3: TGTGCCAGCAGCCTTGGACTAGCGGAAAGCACAGATACGCAGTATTTT.

This rearrangement joins TRBV7-3 to TRBJ2-6; D remains unclear. This CDR3 is built from 14 residues. Germline V gene sequence: CDR1 SGHTA, CDR2 FQGTGA. With 6 bases removed from V and 4 bases from J, the gap between germline ends came to 10 bases. The CDR3 loop reads CASSSPRGANVLTF. CDR3 coding DNA: TGTGCCAGCAGTTCTCCCCGGGGGGCCAACGTCCTGACTTTC.

This rearrangement joins TRBV10-2 to TRBJ2-4, with TRBD1 as a possible D gene (6 bases). This CDR3 is built from 16 residues. Germline V gives CDR1 WSHSY, CDR2 SAAADI. Trimming took 4 bases from V and 0 from J, leaving 13 bases between them. The CDR3 spells CASSGRQAVAKNIQYF. Written as DNA, the CDR3 is TGCGCCAGCAGTGGGAGACAGGCGGTAGCCAAAAACATTCAGTACTTC.

The rearrangement joins TRBV14 to TRBJ2-7; TRBD1 matches 10 bases. Looked up from germline, CDR1 is SGHDN and CDR2 is FVKESK. The trim removed 5 bases at V and 4 bases at J, leaving 8 bases unmatched. The CDR3 loop spans 15 amino acids. The CDR3 nucleotides read TGTGCCAGCAGCAAGGACAGGGGGAGTTCATACGAGCAGTACTTC. Encoded protein: CASSKDRGSSYEQYF. Full variable domain (missing parts from reference TRBV14 and TRBJ2-7): EAGVTQFPSHSVIEKGQTVTLRCDPISGHDNLYWYRRVMGKEIKFLLHFVKESKQDESGMPNNRFLAERTGGTYSTLKVQPAELEDSGVYFCASSKDRGSSYEQYFGPGTRLTVT.

This chain uses TRBV29-1 with TRBJ2-3, with TRBD2 identical over 10 bases. Germline CDR1 is SQVTM and CDR2 is ANQGSEA. The CDR3 consists of 13 residues. With V trimmed by 6 bases and J by 5 bases, 5 bases remained unmatched. CDR3 amino acids: CSVLLAGRDTQYF. The CDR3 DNA follows: TGCAGCGTCTTACTAGCGGGGAGAGATACGCAGTATTTT.

This clone was recorded many times. The gene calls are TRBV6-1 and TRBJ2-6; D gene unclear. Trimming took 1 base from V and 0 from J, leaving 4 bases between them. The CDR3 is 15 amino acids. Germline loops: CDR1 MNHNS, CDR2 SASEGT. CDR3 sequence (DNA): TGTGCCAGCAGTGAAGACAGCTCTGGGGCCAACGTCCTGACTTTC. It is translated as CASSEDSSGANVLTF.

This clone was observed a single time. This sequence joins TRBV7-9 and TRBJ1-6; D is unclear. Per the germline V gene, CDR1 is SEHNR and CDR2 is FQNEAQ (reference sequence). The CDR3 is made up of 17 amino acids. The V end was cut by 5 bases, the J end by 0 bases, with 14 bases between. The CDR3 DNA sequence: TGTGCCAGCAGCCCCTCTCATCCGAGCTCCTATAATTCACCCCTCCACTTT. Residues: CASSPSHPSSYNSPLHF.

This chain uses TRBV27 with TRBJ1-2; 10 bases are a match to TRBD1. Germline values: CDR1 MNHEY, CDR2 SMNVEV (reference sequence). This CDR3 is built from 15 residues. The V gene end was trimmed by 6 bases and the J gene end by 7 bases; junction bases not matched to a gene: 11. The CDR3 region is CASSRGTGDISGYTF. Written as DNA, the CDR3 is TGTGCCAGCAGCCGGGGGACAGGGGATATATCTGGCTACACCTTC.

This chain links TRBV24-1 with TRBJ2-7; a weak D match, TRBD1 (6 bases). Germline V gene data show CDR1 as KGHDR and CDR2 as SFDVKD. This CDR3 has 15 amino acids. The V end was cut by 5 bases, the J end by 3 bases, with 16 bases between. CDR3 protein: CATSAVDRQSYEQYF. In nucleotides, the CDR3 is TGTGCCACCAGTGCCGTCGACAGGCAAAGCTACGAGCAGTACTTC.

The chain couples TRBV30 to TRBJ2-1; 12 bases line up with TRBD2. The CDR3 has 13 amino acids. J was trimmed by 15 bases and V by 2 bases; bases with no gene match: 8. Germline V CDR1 and CDR2: GTSNPN, SVGIG (reference sequence). The CDR3 reads CAWSSLAGGPWFF. The CDR3 DNA is TGTGCCTGGAGTAGCCTAGCGGGGGGGCCGTGGTTCTTC.

The chain uses TRBV10-3 and TRBJ2-6; D is uncertain. Germline-derived CDR1 and CDR2 are ENHRY and SYGVKD. The CDR3 consists of 17 residues. Trimming shortened V by 2 bases and J by 2 bases, and 13 bases separated the two germline ends. The CDR3 DNA reads TGTGCCATCAGTGAGACCCTAACAGCTCCTGGGGCCAACGTCCTGACTTTC. It codes for CAISETLTAPGANVLTF.

This clone has only one observation. The CDR3 region is CASSQAGRLNTEAFF. CDR3 nucleotides: TGTGCCAGCAGCCAAGCAGGCCGTTTGAACACTGAAGCTTTCTTT. The V and J genes are TRBV4-2 and TRBJ1-1, with D unclear. The germline gives CDR1 LGHNA, CDR2 YNFKEQ. The length of the CDR3 is 15 residues. V shed 1 base and J shed 0 bases, with 9 bases lying between them.

The J gene is TRBJ2-7, the V gene TRBV5-4, with D unresolved. The length of the CDR3 is 15 residues. Germline values: CDR1 SGHNT, CDR2 YYREEE (reference sequence). The V and J ends lost 4 bases and 0 bases respectively, with 14 bases between them. In nucleotides, the CDR3 is TGTGCCAGCAGCCCGCGGCCAGAGAGCTCCTACGAGCAGTACTTC. It translates to CASSPRPESSYEQYF.